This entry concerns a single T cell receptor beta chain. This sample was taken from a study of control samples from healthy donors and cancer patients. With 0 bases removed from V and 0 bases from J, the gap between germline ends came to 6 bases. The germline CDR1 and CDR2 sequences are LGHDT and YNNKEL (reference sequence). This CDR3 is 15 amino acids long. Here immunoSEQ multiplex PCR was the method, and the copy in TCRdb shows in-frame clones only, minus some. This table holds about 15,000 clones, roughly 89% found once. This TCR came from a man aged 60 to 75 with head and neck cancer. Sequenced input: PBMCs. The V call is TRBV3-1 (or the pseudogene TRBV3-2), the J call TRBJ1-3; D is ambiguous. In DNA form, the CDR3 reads TGTGCCAGCAGCCAAGAGGCAAGCTCTGGAAACACCATATATTTT. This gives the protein CASSQEASSGNTIYF.